A selection of T cell receptor beta chains follows, all from one sample in a study of metastatic and nonmetastatic thyroid tumors. TCRdb ran MiXCR on the PCR reads. The sample shows about 16,000 clones, around 12% of them seen only once. Sequencing was done on a sample of tumor tissue. These receptors came from a female donor with papillary thyroid cancer or a benign thyroid nodule (not recorded which). Some clones in this sample may be carry-over from other donors' samples. Each CDR3 is given with its conserved first and last residue. A D gene is named only where the DNA matches it firmly. Clone size, where shown, is once, few, many, or a class for clones that have expanded.

d_call j_call clone_size v_call cdr3_nt cdr3_aa
. TRBJ2-7 many TRBV5-5 TGTGCCAGCAGCTTATCTGCTAGGAGGGCCGGGGAGCAGTACTTC CASSLSARRAGEQYF
. TRBJ2-7 many TRBV18 TGTGCCAGCTCACTGGAGGCCCGCGAGCAGTACTTC CASSLEAREQYF
TRBD1 TRBJ1-5 many TRBV4-1 TGCGCCAGCAGCCGGAGGGACAGTAATCAGCCCCAGCATTTT CASSRRDSNQPQHF
. TRBJ2-7 few TRBV2 TGTGCCAGCACCGACTGGAGGAGCTACGAGCAGTACTTC CASTDWRSYEQYF
TRBD1 TRBJ2-7 medium-sized TRBV7-6 TGTGCCAGCAGCCCCAGGTGGGACAGGGCCCCCTACGAGCAGTACTTC CASSPRWDRAPYEQYF
. TRBJ1-2 many TRBV2 TGTGCCAGCAACTATGGCTACACCTTC CASNYGYTF
. TRBJ2-2 many TRBV7-9 TGTGCCAGCAGCTCCCTGAGAACTACCGGGGAGCTGTTTTTT CASSSLRTTGELFF
TRBD2 TRBJ2-7 . TRBV2 TGTGCCAGTAAGAGCGGGACTACCTACGAGCAGTACTTC CASKSGTTYEQYF
. TRBJ2-7 few TRBV6-1 TGTTCCAGCAGAGAAACATGGGGCGAGCAGTACTTC CSSRETWGEQYF
. TRBJ2-4 many TRBV20-1 TGCAGTGCTAGAGATCGGGACTTAACCAAAAACATTCAGTACTTC CSARDRDLTKNIQYF
. TRBJ1-2 many TRBV19 TGTGCCAGTGGGGCGGGGTATCATGGCTACACCTTC CASGAGYHGYTF
TRBD1 TRBJ2-7 few TRBV28 TGTGCCAGCAGTTACCACGGGACAGGGACCTACGAGCAGTACTTC CASSYHGTGTYEQYF
. TRBJ2-3 . TRBV18 TGTGCCGGCTCACCACCCCGGGATACGCAGTATTTT CAGSPPRDTQYF
. TRBJ2-7 . TRBV6-2/TRBV6-3 TGTGCCAGCAGTTACGACCCGTCGTACTACGAGCAGTACTTC CASSYDPSYYEQYF
. TRBJ1-3 large TRBV2 TGTGCCAGCGCGGAGGGGCGCTCTGGAAACACCATATATTTT CASAEGRSGNTIYF
TRBD2 TRBJ2-3 many TRBV20-1 TGCAGTGCGACCGCCCTCCCGACTAGCGGGGTGAAAGATACGCAGTATTTT CSATALPTSGVKDTQYF
TRBD2 TRBJ2-3 many TRBV30 TGTGCCTGGAACGGGGGGGCAGATACGCAGTATTTT CAWNGGADTQYF
TRBD2 TRBJ2-3 . TRBV20-1 TGCAGTGCTCATGTTTTGCGGGAGGGCCACACAGATACGCAGTATTTT CSAHVLREGHTDTQYF
. TRBJ1-1 many TRBV11-3 TGTGCCAGCAGCTCAGCCGGCCAAACGGGGGACACTGAAGCTTTCTTT CASSSAGQTGDTEAFF
. TRBJ2-7 few TRBV6-2/TRBV6-3 TGTGCCAGCAGTTACTCGAGGCAGGGCCATCAGCAGTACTTC CASSYSRQGHQQYF
TRBD2 TRBJ2-5 many TRBV6-1 TGTGCCAGCAGTCTAGCGGGAGCGCGAGAGACCCAGTACTTC CASSLAGARETQYF
. TRBJ2-3 many TRBV11-2 TGTGCCAGCAGCCGGGTTTCAACAGATACGCAGTATTTT CASSRVSTDTQYF
. TRBJ1-1 medium-sized TRBV12-3/TRBV12-4 TGTGCCACCAAACTGAGTGGCACTGAAGCTTTCTTT CATKLSGTEAFF
TRBD2 TRBJ2-1 many TRBV3-1 TGTGCCAGCAGCAGCGGGAGGCGGTACAATGAGCAGTTCTTC CASSSGRRYNEQFF
. TRBJ2-7 . TRBV3-1 TGTGCCAGCAGCCCCGGGACCACCTACGAGCAGTACTTC CASSPGTTYEQYF
. TRBJ2-7 many TRBV12-3/TRBV12-4 TGTGCCAGCAGTTTAGTAGGGACCATCCCAGGGAACGAGCAGTACTTC CASSLVGTIPGNEQYF
TRBD1 TRBJ1-1 many TRBV4-1 TGCGCCAGCAGGGGTGCGACAGGGACTTCGAACACTGAAGCTTTCTTT CASRGATGTSNTEAFF
. TRBJ1-2 many TRBV6-2/TRBV6-3 TGTGCCAGCAGTTACTCGAGTGGAGGGAAGTTTATGGGCTATGGCTACACCTTC CASSYSSGGKFMGYGYTF
TRBD1 TRBJ2-7 many TRBV6-1 TGTGCCAGCAAAGAGACAGGGCCGAGCGAGCAGTACTTC CASKETGPSEQYF
TRBD1 TRBJ1-6 many TRBV6-6 TGTGCCAGCAGACGATGGACAGGGCCTGAGGGGTATAATTCACCCCTCCACTTT CASRRWTGPEGYNSPLHF
. TRBJ1-1 . TRBV30 TGTGCCTGGAGTGTAGCCCTAGGTGGCGATAATGATTTCTTT CAWSVALGGDNDFF
. TRBJ1-2 few TRBV6-2/TRBV6-3 TGTGCCAGCAGTTTCGGCGCTGGCAGGTCCGACTATGGCTACACCTTC CASSFGAGRSDYGYTF
. TRBJ1-6 many TRBV6-1 TGTGCCAGCAGTCTCGGGGAGGGATTGTCACCCCTCCACTTT CASSLGEGLSPLHF
. TRBJ2-4 large TRBV3-1 TGTGCCAGCAGCCAAGGGGAAATACCAAACATTCAGTACTTC CASSQGEIPNIQYF
. TRBJ2-7 few TRBV27 TGTGCCAGCAGTTTATCAGACAGGACCCACGAGCAGTACTTC CASSLSDRTHEQYF
. TRBJ2-1 many TRBV3-1 TGTGCCAGCAGCCGGGGAAACTTTGAGCAGTTCTTC CASSRGNFEQFF
TRBD1 TRBJ2-7 . TRBV13 TGTGCCAGCAGCTTAGCTAGTACAGGGGGTTTCGAGCAGTACTTC CASSLASTGGFEQYF
. TRBJ1-1 . TRBV7-7 TGTGCTAGCAGCTTAGTCGGGGCAGGGAACACTGAAGCTTTCTTT CASSLVGAGNTEAFF
TRBD1 TRBJ2-2 . TRBV9 TGTGCCAGCAGCTTCCAGGGGGATGGCACCGGGGAGCTGTTTTTT CASSFQGDGTGELFF
TRBD1 TRBJ2-7 . TRBV10-3 TGTGCCATCAGGGACAGGGGTGGGGAGCAGTACTTC CAIRDRGGEQYF
TRBD1 TRBJ1-2 many TRBV9 TGTGCCAGCACCCGGGACAGCTATGGCTACACCTTC CASTRDSYGYTF
. TRBJ1-4 many TRBV5-6 TGTGCCAGCAGCTTGCGTCCAGGAATGGGAGAAAAACTGTTTTTT CASSLRPGMGEKLFF
TRBD2 TRBJ2-3 many TRBV25-1 TGTGCCAGCAGAGCCAGCGGGGCCGGGGATACGCAGTATTTT CASRASGAGDTQYF
TRBD2 TRBJ2-3 many TRBV11-2 TGTGCCAGCAGCCCCTGGGGTAGCGGGGCAGATACGCAGTATTTT CASSPWGSGADTQYF
TRBD2 TRBJ2-5 many TRBV6-1 TGTGCCAGCGGCCGGACTAGCGGGGAGGGTGAGACCCAGTACTTC CASGRTSGEGETQYF
. TRBJ1-5 many TRBV18 TGTGCCAGCTCTCCTCAGGGGAGGTGGAATCAGCCCCAGCATTTT CASSPQGRWNQPQHF
. TRBJ2-2 many TRBV24-1 TGTGCCACCAGTGACCCCGGTGCCGGGGAGCTGTTTTTT CATSDPGAGELFF
TRBD1 TRBJ1-2 many TRBV12-3/TRBV12-4 TGTGCCAGCAGTCTCCGGGACAGGCTCCATGGCTACACCTTC CASSLRDRLHGYTF
TRBD2 TRBJ2-1 few TRBV6-2/TRBV6-3 TGTGCCAGCCGATTCACGACTAGCGGAAACAATGAGCAGTTCTTC CASRFTTSGNNEQFF
TRBD1 TRBJ2-1 many TRBV25-1 TGTGCCAGCAGTGAATCCGGACAGGGATACAATGAGCAGTTCTTC CASSESGQGYNEQFF
. TRBJ2-3 many TRBV20-1 TGCAGTGCTGGAGGACAGACCGTCGTGGGGGGCACAGATACGCAGTATTTT CSAGGQTVVGGTDTQYF
. TRBJ2-2 . TRBV25-1 TGTGCCATCAGTAGCCAGGGAGGCACCGTGGAGCTGTTTTTT CAISSQGGTVELFF
TRBD1 TRBJ1-3 . TRBV28 TGTGCCAGCAGTTCCGCCCCCGGGACAGGGGTAGCTTCGTCTGGAAACACCATATATTTT CASSSAPGTGVASSGNTIYF
. TRBJ2-1 many TRBV24-1 TGTGCCACCAGTGACGAATTAAGCTCCTACAATGAGCAGTTCTTC CATSDELSSYNEQFF
. TRBJ2-5 few TRBV27 TGTGCCAGCAGCCTACTCATAGGTCAAGGCAATGAGCAGTCCTTC CASSLLIGQGNEQSF
TRBD1 TRBJ1-3 medium-sized TRBV6-1 TGTGCCAGCAGCCAAGGGGGCGGACAGGGGCGAAACACCATATATTTT CASSQGGGQGRNTIYF
. TRBJ1-1 medium-sized TRBV6-5 TGTGCCAGCAGTTACGAGGGGGGCACTGAAGCTTTCTTT CASSYEGGTEAFF